This entry lists 6 T cell receptor beta chains sequenced from one sample in a study of shared clonotypes between healthy human individuals. Profiled with immunoSEQ multiplex PCR; TCRdb holds only in-frame clones, not every one. The table includes 1,500,000 or so clones, roughly 96% detected once. The sequenced material came from naive CD4+ T cells sorted from blood. This sample's subset: CD45RA+ positively selected. These receptors were taken from a man aged 25-45 years in good health.

The chain joins TRBV5-5 to TRBJ1-5; D unresolved. V was pared by 0 bases and J by 5 bases, with 12 bases between. Germline CDR1 reads SGHKS; CDR2 reads YYEKEE (reference sequence). The CDR3 has 15 amino acids. This CDR3 reads CASSLEVAEDQPQHF. CDR3 bases: TGTGCCAGCAGCTTGGAGGTGGCAGAAGATCAGCCCCAGCATTTT.

V and J are TRBV15 and TRBJ2-3; 11 bases align to TRBD2. This CDR3 is 17 amino acids long. Trimming took 0 bases from V and 2 from J; bases not matched to a gene: 4. Germline values: CDR1 LNHNV, CDR2 YYDKDF (reference sequence). For the CDR3, the DNA is TGTGCCACCAGCAGAGATCTACTAGCGGGAGACACAGATACGCAGTATTTT. Translation gives CATSRDLLAGDTDTQYF.

The gene calls are TRBV28 and TRBJ1-5, with 7 bases fitting TRBD1. Trimming removed 4 bases from V and 6 bases from J; junction bases left unmatched: 9. The CDR3 is 15 amino acids. Per germline, CDR1 MDHEN and CDR2 SYDVKM. CDR3 DNA sequence: TGTGCCAGCAGTTCCGGGACAGAAGAAGGTCAGCCCCAGCATTTT. It is translated as CASSSGTEEGQPQHF.

The chain is built from TRBV18 and TRBJ1-1; D perhaps matches TRBD1 (5 bases). The CDR3 is 16 amino acids. V was shortened by 2 bases and J by 1 base, with 14 bases between the two germline ends. Germline V gives CDR1 KGHSH, CDR2 LQKENI. CDR3 in amino acids: CASSPGGVLKNTEAFF. CDR3 in DNA: TGTGCCAGCTCACCAGGGGGGGTACTGAAGAACACTGAAGCTTTCTTT.

The V call is TRBV7-2, the J call TRBJ2-5, with D hard to call. The V gene lost 1 base and the J gene lost 11 bases, with 11 bases spanning the gap. The CDR3 is made up of 12 amino acids. Germline V CDR1 and CDR2: SGHTA, FQGNSA. CDR3 sequence: CASSLGAGWQYF. CDR3 DNA sequence: TGTGCCAGCAGCTTAGGTGCAGGATGGCAGTACTTC.

The chain couples TRBV5-4 to TRBJ1-1; possibly TRBD1 for D (5 bases). Trimming removed 5 bases from V and 5 bases from J, with 13 bases in between. The CDR3 runs 13 residues. Germline V CDR1 and CDR2: SGHNT, YYREEE (reference sequence). In DNA form, the CDR3 reads TGTGCCAGCAGTGGTCAGGGAAGGACTGAAGCTTTCTTT. Protein sequence: CASSGQGRTEAFF.